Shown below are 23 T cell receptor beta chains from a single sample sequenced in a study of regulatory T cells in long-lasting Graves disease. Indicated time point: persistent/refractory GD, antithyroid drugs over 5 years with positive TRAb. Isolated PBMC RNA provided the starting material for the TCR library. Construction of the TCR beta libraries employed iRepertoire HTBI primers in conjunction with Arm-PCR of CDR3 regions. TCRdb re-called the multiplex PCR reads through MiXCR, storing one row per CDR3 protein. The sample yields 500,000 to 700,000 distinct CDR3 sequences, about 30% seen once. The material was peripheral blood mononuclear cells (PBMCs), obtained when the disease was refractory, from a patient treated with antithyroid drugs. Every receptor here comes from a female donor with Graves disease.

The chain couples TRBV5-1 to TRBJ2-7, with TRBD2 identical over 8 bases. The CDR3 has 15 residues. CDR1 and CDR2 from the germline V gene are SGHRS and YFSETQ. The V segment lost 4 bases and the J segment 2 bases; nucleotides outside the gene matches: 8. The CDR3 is CASSPIAGTPYEQYF. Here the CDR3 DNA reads TGCGCCAGCAGCCCCATAGCGGGAACCCCCTACGAGCAGTACTTC. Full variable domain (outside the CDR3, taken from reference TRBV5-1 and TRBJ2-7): KAGVTQTPRYLIKTRGQQVTLSCSPISGHRSVSWYQQTPGQGLQFLFEYFSETQRNKGNFPGRFSGRQFSNSRSEMNVSTLELGDSALYLCASSPIAGTPYEQYFGPGTRLTVT.

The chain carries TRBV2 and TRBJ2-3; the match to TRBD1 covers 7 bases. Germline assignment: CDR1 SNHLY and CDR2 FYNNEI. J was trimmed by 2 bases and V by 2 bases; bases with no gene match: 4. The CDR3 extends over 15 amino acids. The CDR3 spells CASSEPTGVTDTQYF. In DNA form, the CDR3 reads TGTGCCAGCAGTGAACCCACAGGGGTCACAGATACGCAGTATTTT.

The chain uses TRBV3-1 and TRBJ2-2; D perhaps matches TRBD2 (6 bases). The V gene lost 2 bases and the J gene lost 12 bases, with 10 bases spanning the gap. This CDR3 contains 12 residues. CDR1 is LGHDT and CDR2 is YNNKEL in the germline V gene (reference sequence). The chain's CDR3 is CASSQSGVKLFF. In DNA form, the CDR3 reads TGTGCCAGCAGCCAATCGGGAGTTAAGCTGTTTTTT.

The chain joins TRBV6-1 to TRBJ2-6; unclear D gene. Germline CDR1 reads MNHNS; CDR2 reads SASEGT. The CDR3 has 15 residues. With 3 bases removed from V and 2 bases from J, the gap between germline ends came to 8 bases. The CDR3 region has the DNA TGTGCCAGCAGTGACGACCCGGCTGGGGCCAACGTCCTGACTTTC. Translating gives CASSDDPAGANVLTF.

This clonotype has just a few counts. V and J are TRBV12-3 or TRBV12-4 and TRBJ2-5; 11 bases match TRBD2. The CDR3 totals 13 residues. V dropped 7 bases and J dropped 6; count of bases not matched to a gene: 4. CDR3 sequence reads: CASNIAGGQTQYF. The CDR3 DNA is TGTGCCAGCAACATAGCGGGAGGGCAGACCCAGTACTTC.

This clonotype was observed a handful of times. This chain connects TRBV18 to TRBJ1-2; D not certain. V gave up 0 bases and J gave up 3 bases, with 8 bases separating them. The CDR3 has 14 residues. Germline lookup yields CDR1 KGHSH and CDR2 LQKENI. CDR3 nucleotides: TGTGCCAGCTCACCACCCTCGGGATACTATGGCTACACCTTC. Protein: CASSPPSGYYGYTF. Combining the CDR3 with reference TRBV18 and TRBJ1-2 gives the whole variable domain NAGVMQNPRHLVRRRGQEARLRCSPMKGHSHVYWYRQLPEEGLKFMVYLQKENIIDESGMPKERFSAEFPKEGPSILRIQQVVRGDSAAYFCASSPPSGYYGYTFGSGTRLTVV.

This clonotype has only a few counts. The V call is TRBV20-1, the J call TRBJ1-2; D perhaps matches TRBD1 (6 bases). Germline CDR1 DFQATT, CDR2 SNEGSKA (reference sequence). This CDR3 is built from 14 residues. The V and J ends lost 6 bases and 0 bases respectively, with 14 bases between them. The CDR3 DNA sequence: TGCAGTGCGGACCCAGGGGAACCTAACTATGGCTACACCTTC. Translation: CSADPGEPNYGYTF.

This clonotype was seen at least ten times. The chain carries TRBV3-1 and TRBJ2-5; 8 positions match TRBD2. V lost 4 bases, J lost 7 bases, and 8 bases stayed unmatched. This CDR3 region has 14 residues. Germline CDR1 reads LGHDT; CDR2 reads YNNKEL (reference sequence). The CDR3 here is CASSLRGGRPTQYF. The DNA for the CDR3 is TGTGCCAGCAGCCTCAGAGGCGGGAGGCCGACCCAGTACTTC.

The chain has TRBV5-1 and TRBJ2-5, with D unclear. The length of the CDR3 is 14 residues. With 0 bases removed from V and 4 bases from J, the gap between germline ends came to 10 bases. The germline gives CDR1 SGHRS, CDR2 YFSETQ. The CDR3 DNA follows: TGCGCCAGCAGCTTGGACAGCCAACTAGAGACCCAGTACTTC. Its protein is CASSLDSQLETQYF.

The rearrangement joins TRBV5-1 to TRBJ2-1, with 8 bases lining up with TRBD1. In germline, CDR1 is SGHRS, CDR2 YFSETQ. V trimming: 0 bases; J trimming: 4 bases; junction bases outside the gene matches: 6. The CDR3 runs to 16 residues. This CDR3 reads CASSLAAGGLYNEQFF. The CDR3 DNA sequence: TGCGCCAGCAGCTTGGCGGCAGGGGGCTTGTACAATGAGCAGTTCTTC.

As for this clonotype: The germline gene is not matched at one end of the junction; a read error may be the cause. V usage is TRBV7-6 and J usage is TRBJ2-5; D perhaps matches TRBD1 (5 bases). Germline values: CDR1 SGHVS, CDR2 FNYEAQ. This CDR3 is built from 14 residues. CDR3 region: CAISSTGRGETQYF. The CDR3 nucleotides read TGTGCCATCAGCTCTACAGGACGAGGAGAGACCCAGTACTTC.

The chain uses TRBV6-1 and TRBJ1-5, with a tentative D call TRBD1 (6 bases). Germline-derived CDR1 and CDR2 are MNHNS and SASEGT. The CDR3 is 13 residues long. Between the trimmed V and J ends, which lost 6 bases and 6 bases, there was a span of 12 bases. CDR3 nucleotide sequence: TGTGCCAGCAGATTCAGGGGAGGTCAGCCCCAGCATTTT. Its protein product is CASRFRGGQPQHF.

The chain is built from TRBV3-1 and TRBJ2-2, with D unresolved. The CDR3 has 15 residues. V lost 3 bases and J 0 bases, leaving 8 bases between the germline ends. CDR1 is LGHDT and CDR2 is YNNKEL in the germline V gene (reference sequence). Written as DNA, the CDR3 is TGTGCCAGCAGCCACTACGGAACGAACACCGGGGAGCTGTTTTTT. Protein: CASSHYGTNTGELFF.

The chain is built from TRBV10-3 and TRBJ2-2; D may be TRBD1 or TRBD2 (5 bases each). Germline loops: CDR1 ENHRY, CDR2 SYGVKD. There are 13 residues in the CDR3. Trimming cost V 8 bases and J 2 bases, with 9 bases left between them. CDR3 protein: CAIGGTNTGELFF. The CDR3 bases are TGTGCCATCGGGGGTACAAACACCGGGGAGCTGTTTTTT.

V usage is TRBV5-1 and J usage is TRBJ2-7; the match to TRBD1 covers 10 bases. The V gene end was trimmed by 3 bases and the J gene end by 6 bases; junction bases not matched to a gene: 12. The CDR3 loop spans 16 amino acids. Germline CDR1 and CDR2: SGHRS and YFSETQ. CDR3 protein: CASSSNTGTGAAEQYF. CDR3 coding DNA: TGCGCCAGCAGCTCAAACACCGGGACAGGGGCGGCCGAGCAGTACTTC. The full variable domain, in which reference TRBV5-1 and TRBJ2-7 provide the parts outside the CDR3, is KAGVTQTPRYLIKTRGQQVTLSCSPISGHRSVSWYQQTPGQGLQFLFEYFSETQRNKGNFPGRFSGRQFSNSRSEMNVSTLELGDSALYLCASSSNTGTGAAEQYFGPGTRLTVT.

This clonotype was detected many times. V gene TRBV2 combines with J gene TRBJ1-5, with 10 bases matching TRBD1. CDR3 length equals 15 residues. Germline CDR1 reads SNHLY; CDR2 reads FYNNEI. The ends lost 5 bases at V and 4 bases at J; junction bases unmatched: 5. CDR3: CASSRDRGLNQPQHF. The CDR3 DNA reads TGTGCCAGCAGTAGGGACAGGGGCTTGAATCAGCCCCAGCATTTT.

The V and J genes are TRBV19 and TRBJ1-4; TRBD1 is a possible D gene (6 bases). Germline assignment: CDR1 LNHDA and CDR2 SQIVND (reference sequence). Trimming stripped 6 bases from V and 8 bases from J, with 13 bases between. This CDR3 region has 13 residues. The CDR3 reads CASREQGDEKLFF. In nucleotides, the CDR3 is TGTGCCAGTAGGGAACAGGGCGACGAAAAACTGTTTTTT.

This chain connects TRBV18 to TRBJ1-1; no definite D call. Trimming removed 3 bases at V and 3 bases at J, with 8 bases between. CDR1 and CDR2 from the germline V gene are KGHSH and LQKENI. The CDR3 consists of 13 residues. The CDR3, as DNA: TGTGCCAGCTCACCTAATAGGTACACTGAAGCTTTCTTT. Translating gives CASSPNRYTEAFF.

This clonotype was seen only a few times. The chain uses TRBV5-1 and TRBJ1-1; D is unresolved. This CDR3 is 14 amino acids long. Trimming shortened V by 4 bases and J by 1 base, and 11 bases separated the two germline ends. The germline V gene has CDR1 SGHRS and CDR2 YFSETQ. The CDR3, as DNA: TGCGCCAGCAGCGGACCGACTGAGAACACTGAAGCTTTCTTT. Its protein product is CASSGPTENTEAFF.

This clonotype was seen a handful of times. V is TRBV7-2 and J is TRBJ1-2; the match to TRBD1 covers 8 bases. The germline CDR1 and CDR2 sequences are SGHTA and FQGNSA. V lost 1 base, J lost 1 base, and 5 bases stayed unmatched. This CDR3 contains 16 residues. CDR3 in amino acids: CASSLGPGGHNYGYTF. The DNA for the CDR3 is TGTGCCAGCAGCTTAGGCCCAGGGGGCCATAACTATGGCTACACCTTC.

In nucleotides, the CDR3 is TGCGCCAGCAGCTTGAACCAGAAATACGAGCAGTACTTC. It specifies CASSLNQKYEQYF. V and J are TRBV5-1 and TRBJ2-7; D gene unclear. V lost 1 base to trimming and J lost 4 bases, with 9 bases between them. Germline CDR1 SGHRS, CDR2 YFSETQ. The length of the CDR3 is 13 residues. The entire variable domain, with the rest obtained from reference TRBV5-1 and TRBJ2-7, is as follows: KAGVTQTPRYLIKTRGQQVTLSCSPISGHRSVSWYQQTPGQGLQFLFEYFSETQRNKGNFPGRFSGRQFSNSRSEMNVSTLELGDSALYLCASSLNQKYEQYFGPGTRLTVT.

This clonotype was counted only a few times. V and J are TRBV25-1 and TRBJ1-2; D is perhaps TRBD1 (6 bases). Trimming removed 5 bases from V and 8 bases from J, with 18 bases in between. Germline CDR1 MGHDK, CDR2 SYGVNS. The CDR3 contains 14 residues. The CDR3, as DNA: TGTGCCAGCAGTTCCCTCGGGGGCGTAAGGGGCTACACCTTC. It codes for CASSSLGGVRGYTF.

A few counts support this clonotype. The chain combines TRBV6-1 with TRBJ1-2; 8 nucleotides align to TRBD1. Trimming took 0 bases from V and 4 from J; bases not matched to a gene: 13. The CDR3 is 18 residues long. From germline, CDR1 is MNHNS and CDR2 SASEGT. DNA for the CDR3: TGTGCCAGCAGTGAAGCGACCCAACAGGGGGGGCGACGCTATGGCTACACCTTC. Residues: CASSEATQQGGRRYGYTF.